The rows below give T cell receptor beta chains drawn from one sample of a study of blood T cell repertoires in COVID-19. Here immunoSEQ multiplex PCR was the method, and the copy in TCRdb shows in-frame clones only, minus some. Among 150,000 or so clones, about 92% were seen once, and the ten largest hold 4.5% to 5%. Sequencing used peripheral blood. The receptors come from a man aged 25-40 years with COVID-19, enrolled during active disease. CDR3s include the opening cysteine and the closing phenylalanine or tryptophan. A D gene is named only where the DNA matches it firmly. The size entry is marked missing in some rows and otherwise reads once, few, many or a size class.

j_call: TRBJ2-7; d_call: -; v_call: TRBV27; clone_size: -; cdr3_nt: TGTGCCAGCAGTTTATCGACGGGGGAGAGCTCCTACGAGCAGTACTTC; cdr3_aa: CASSLSTGESSYEQYF
j_call: TRBJ1-6; d_call: TRBD1; v_call: TRBV10-3; clone_size: -; cdr3_nt: TGTGCCATCAGTGGGACAGGGGTTGGTAGTTCACCCCTCCACTTT; cdr3_aa: CAISGTGVGSSPLHF
j_call: TRBJ1-2; d_call: -; v_call: TRBV6-5; clone_size: -; cdr3_nt: TGTGCCAGCAGTCAGGGAGGCGGCTACACCTTC; cdr3_aa: CASSQGGGYTF
j_call: TRBJ2-1; d_call: TRBD1; v_call: TRBV7-9; clone_size: once; cdr3_nt: TGTGCCAGCAGCCTGGACAGGGGTGACCCTGAGCAGTTCTTC; cdr3_aa: CASSLDRGDPEQFF
j_call: TRBJ1-1; d_call: -; v_call: TRBV4-3; clone_size: few; cdr3_nt: TGCGCCAGCAGCCAAGATAGGGGCAGGGGCACTGAAGCTTTCTTT; cdr3_aa: CASSQDRGRGTEAFF
j_call: TRBJ2-7; d_call: TRBD2; v_call: TRBV28; clone_size: -; cdr3_nt: TGTGCCAGCAGTTTAGGGACTAGCAGATCCTACGAGCAGTACTTC; cdr3_aa: CASSLGTSRSYEQYF
j_call: TRBJ2-3; d_call: TRBD1; v_call: TRBV7-3; clone_size: -; cdr3_nt: TGTGCCAGCAGCCACCGGGACAGGGACACAGATACGCAGTATTTT; cdr3_aa: CASSHRDRDTDTQYF
j_call: TRBJ1-2; d_call: TRBD1; v_call: TRBV28; clone_size: -; cdr3_nt: TGTGCCAGCAGTTTATTAGGACAGGGGCGGGGCTACACCTTC; cdr3_aa: CASSLLGQGRGYTF
j_call: TRBJ1-1; d_call: -; v_call: TRBV25-1; clone_size: once; cdr3_nt: TGTGCCAGCAGTGAGAGGCGGAACACTGAAGCTTTCTTT; cdr3_aa: CASSERRNTEAFF
j_call: TRBJ2-2; d_call: TRBD2; v_call: TRBV30; clone_size: -; cdr3_nt: TGTGCCTGGAGTGGGCTAGCGGGATCGAACACCGGGGAGCTGTTTTTT; cdr3_aa: CAWSGLAGSNTGELFF
j_call: TRBJ1-1; d_call: -; v_call: TRBV12-3/TRBV12-4; clone_size: -; cdr3_nt: TGTGCCAGCAGTTTTCATGGGGGCGCGGGTGCTTTCTTT; cdr3_aa: CASSFHGGAGAFF
j_call: TRBJ1-5; d_call: -; v_call: TRBV6-2/TRBV6-3; clone_size: -; cdr3_nt: TGTGCCAGCAGTTACGTACTCAATGACTGGGAGCCCCAGCATTTT; cdr3_aa: CASSYVLNDWEPQHF
j_call: TRBJ1-2; d_call: -; v_call: TRBV10-3; clone_size: -; cdr3_nt: TGTGCCATCAGCTTCCTCGGGGAAAAGGATGGCTACACCTTC; cdr3_aa: CAISFLGEKDGYTF
j_call: TRBJ2-2; d_call: TRBD2; v_call: TRBV2; clone_size: -; cdr3_nt: TGTGCCAGCACCGAGGATTTATTTAGCGGGAGAGACGGGGAGCTGTTTTTT; cdr3_aa: CASTEDLFSGRDGELFF
j_call: TRBJ2-2; d_call: -; v_call: TRBV28; clone_size: -; cdr3_nt: TGTGCCAGCAGTTTCACCAAGGTGTGGGGGCGCGACGGGGAGCTGTTTTTT; cdr3_aa: CASSFTKVWGRDGELFF
j_call: TRBJ2-7; d_call: -; v_call: TRBV18; clone_size: once; cdr3_nt: TGTGCCAGCTCACCTGGGGCAGGGGAATACGAGCAGTACTTC; cdr3_aa: CASSPGAGEYEQYF
j_call: TRBJ2-1; d_call: -; v_call: TRBV5-4; clone_size: -; cdr3_nt: TGTGCCAGCAGGCGCGGGCCCTACAATGAGCAGTTCTTC; cdr3_aa: CASRRGPYNEQFF
j_call: TRBJ2-7; d_call: -; v_call: TRBV4-3; clone_size: -; cdr3_nt: TGCGCCAGCAGCCAAGACGCGGTCAGTTCCTACGAGCAGTACTTC; cdr3_aa: CASSQDAVSSYEQYF
j_call: TRBJ2-3; d_call: TRBD1; v_call: TRBV6-6; clone_size: -; cdr3_nt: TGTGCCAGCAGTCGAATACCTCCCGGGACAGGGAGCACAGATACGCAGTATTTT; cdr3_aa: CASSRIPPGTGSTDTQYF
j_call: TRBJ1-4; d_call: TRBD1; v_call: TRBV5-1; clone_size: -; cdr3_nt: TGCGCCAGCAGCACTCGGACAGGAGCAACTAATGAAAAACTGTTTTTT; cdr3_aa: CASSTRTGATNEKLFF
j_call: TRBJ1-1; d_call: TRBD1; v_call: TRBV18; clone_size: -; cdr3_nt: TGTGCCAGCTCGCCGGGACAGGGGGCGAACACTGAAGCTTTCTTT; cdr3_aa: CASSPGQGANTEAFF
j_call: TRBJ1-2; d_call: -; v_call: TRBV29-1; clone_size: once; cdr3_nt: TGCAGCGTTGAAGAATCAGGGTCGGATGGCTACACCTTC; cdr3_aa: CSVEESGSDGYTF
j_call: TRBJ1-5; d_call: -; v_call: TRBV28; clone_size: -; cdr3_nt: TGTGCCAGCAGTTCCCCCTGGCCCCAGCATTTT; cdr3_aa: CASSSPWPQHF
j_call: TRBJ2-1; d_call: TRBD2; v_call: TRBV27; clone_size: -; cdr3_nt: TGTGCCAGCAGTCCCCGGGACTACTACAATGAGCAGTTCTTC; cdr3_aa: CASSPRDYYNEQFF
j_call: TRBJ1-6; d_call: -; v_call: TRBV4-2; clone_size: -; cdr3_nt: TGTGCCAGCAGCCAAGCCTATGGTACCTCTGGTTTTGATTCACCCCTCCACTTT; cdr3_aa: CASSQAYGTSGFDSPLHF
j_call: TRBJ2-3; d_call: TRBD2; v_call: TRBV7-3; clone_size: -; cdr3_nt: TGTGCCAGCAGCTACTGGGGGGGTGATACGCAGTATTTT; cdr3_aa: CASSYWGGDTQYF
j_call: TRBJ2-1; d_call: -; v_call: TRBV7-9; clone_size: -; cdr3_nt: TGTGCCAGCAGCTTAGTGGACAGTGATTACAATGAGCAGTTCTTC; cdr3_aa: CASSLVDSDYNEQFF
j_call: TRBJ1-6; d_call: TRBD1; v_call: TRBV5-4; clone_size: -; cdr3_nt: TGTGCCAGCAGCTTGGTGACAGGGGGTAGCTCCTATAATTCACCCCTCCACTTT; cdr3_aa: CASSLVTGGSSYNSPLHF
j_call: TRBJ2-3; d_call: -; v_call: TRBV18; clone_size: -; cdr3_nt: TGTGCCAGCTCACCAGGGACTCCGACAGATACGCAGTATTTT; cdr3_aa: CASSPGTPTDTQYF
j_call: TRBJ2-1; d_call: TRBD2; v_call: TRBV19; clone_size: -; cdr3_nt: TGTGCCAGTAGTCCTAGCGGGGGGATCATCGGAGAGCAGTTCTTC; cdr3_aa: CASSPSGGIIGEQFF
j_call: TRBJ1-4; d_call: -; v_call: TRBV7-9; clone_size: -; cdr3_nt: TGTGCCAGCAGCTTCCTTAATGAAAAACTGTTTTTT; cdr3_aa: CASSFLNEKLFF
j_call: TRBJ2-7; d_call: -; v_call: TRBV13; clone_size: once; cdr3_nt: TGTGCCAGCAGCTTAGGCGTTGTGACAGCTAGCTCCTACGAGCAGTACTTC; cdr3_aa: CASSLGVVTASSYEQYF
j_call: TRBJ1-1; d_call: -; v_call: TRBV5-1; clone_size: -; cdr3_nt: TGCGCCAGCAGCTTGGCCGGGAACACTGAAGCTTTCTTT; cdr3_aa: CASSLAGNTEAFF
j_call: TRBJ2-7; d_call: TRBD2; v_call: TRBV6-5; clone_size: -; cdr3_nt: TGTGCCAGCAGTTACTCGAAGGCTAGCGGGGCGGAGCAGTACTTC; cdr3_aa: CASSYSKASGAEQYF
j_call: TRBJ1-4; d_call: -; v_call: TRBV4-2; clone_size: -; cdr3_nt: TGTGCCAGCAGCCAAGAGGGCCCAAACAGGGCGGCAACTAATGAAAAACTGTTTTTT; cdr3_aa: CASSQEGPNRAATNEKLFF
j_call: TRBJ2-7; d_call: -; v_call: TRBV29-1; clone_size: once; cdr3_nt: TGCAGCGTGGCGGCAGGGGTAGGCGAGCAGTACTTC; cdr3_aa: CSVAAGVGEQYF
j_call: TRBJ2-7; d_call: -; v_call: TRBV6-2/TRBV6-3; clone_size: -; cdr3_nt: TGTGCCAGCAGTGCACTACCTACAGGGAGGGGTGAGTACGAGCAGTACTTC; cdr3_aa: CASSALPTGRGEYEQYF
j_call: TRBJ1-1; d_call: -; v_call: TRBV11-2; clone_size: -; cdr3_nt: TGTGCCAGCAGCTTAGAGGGCCTAATGAACACTGAAGCTTTCTTT; cdr3_aa: CASSLEGLMNTEAFF
j_call: TRBJ2-5; d_call: -; v_call: TRBV27; clone_size: -; cdr3_nt: TGTGCCAGCAGTTTCGGAGACAGTACTTTGGAGACCCAGTACTTC; cdr3_aa: CASSFGDSTLETQYF
j_call: TRBJ2-7; d_call: -; v_call: TRBV7-2; clone_size: once; cdr3_nt: TGTGCCAGCAGCCTACTGCTTTACGAGCAGTACTTC; cdr3_aa: CASSLLLYEQYF
j_call: TRBJ1-5; d_call: -; v_call: TRBV7-2; clone_size: -; cdr3_nt: TGTGCCAGCAGCTTAGGACAGGGCAATCAGCCCCAGCATTTT; cdr3_aa: CASSLGQGNQPQHF
j_call: TRBJ1-2; d_call: TRBD1; v_call: TRBV6-5; clone_size: -; cdr3_nt: TGTGCCAGCAGCCGGGACAGTAACTATGGCTACACCTTC; cdr3_aa: CASSRDSNYGYTF
j_call: TRBJ1-1; d_call: -; v_call: TRBV28; clone_size: -; cdr3_nt: TGTGCCAGCAGTACTACAGGGATGAACACTGAAGCTTTCTTT; cdr3_aa: CASSTTGMNTEAFF
j_call: TRBJ1-2; d_call: -; v_call: TRBV19; clone_size: once; cdr3_nt: TGTGCCAGTAGTATGGCAGGGTCGATTAACTATGGCTACACCTTC; cdr3_aa: CASSMAGSINYGYTF
j_call: TRBJ2-3; d_call: -; v_call: TRBV7-8; clone_size: -; cdr3_nt: TGTGCCAGCAGCTACGAAACAGGGACAGATACGCAGTATTTT; cdr3_aa: CASSYETGTDTQYF
j_call: TRBJ1-5; d_call: TRBD1; v_call: TRBV6-5; clone_size: -; cdr3_nt: TGTGCCAGCAGTTGGGGACAGGGCACCAATCAGCCCCAGCATTTT; cdr3_aa: CASSWGQGTNQPQHF
j_call: TRBJ2-7; d_call: -; v_call: TRBV29-1; clone_size: many; cdr3_nt: TGCAGCGTTGAGCGGGAAAGGTCCTACGAGCAGTACTTC; cdr3_aa: CSVERERSYEQYF
j_call: TRBJ2-2; d_call: -; v_call: TRBV24-1; clone_size: -; cdr3_nt: TGTGCCACCGGGACAACGAACACCGGGGAGCTGTTTTTT; cdr3_aa: CATGTTNTGELFF
j_call: TRBJ2-3; d_call: -; v_call: TRBV7-9; clone_size: -; cdr3_nt: TGTGCCAGCAGCTCACAGGGAAGAGGATATACGCAGTATTTT; cdr3_aa: CASSSQGRGYTQYF
j_call: TRBJ1-1; d_call: TRBD1; v_call: TRBV6-5; clone_size: -; cdr3_nt: TGTGCCAGCAATGGACAGGGGGCGCCTGAAGCTTTCTTT; cdr3_aa: CASNGQGAPEAFF
j_call: TRBJ1-2; d_call: TRBD1; v_call: TRBV30; clone_size: -; cdr3_nt: TGTGCCTGGAGCACAGGGGGATATGGCTACACCTTC; cdr3_aa: CAWSTGGYGYTF
j_call: TRBJ1-4; d_call: -; v_call: TRBV24-1; clone_size: -; cdr3_nt: TGTGCCCCTTTACCAGGGAGGTCGGAAAAACTGTTTTTT; cdr3_aa: CAPLPGRSEKLFF
j_call: TRBJ1-1; d_call: -; v_call: TRBV5-1; clone_size: -; cdr3_nt: TGCGCCAGCAGCTTGTACCCAGAATTGAACACTGAAGCTTTCTTT; cdr3_aa: CASSLYPELNTEAFF
j_call: TRBJ1-2; d_call: TRBD1; v_call: TRBV30; clone_size: -; cdr3_nt: TGTGCCTGGGGACTACAGGGGAACTATGGCTACACCTTC; cdr3_aa: CAWGLQGNYGYTF
j_call: TRBJ1-1; d_call: -; v_call: TRBV7-9; clone_size: -; cdr3_nt: TGTGCCAGCAGCCATCCACAGGGCCCCACTGAAGCTTTCTTT; cdr3_aa: CASSHPQGPTEAFF